The sequence of this TCR beta chain was determined in a study of OX40 agonist ivuxolimab in advanced cancers. Notes on the study in general: The study observed clonal expansion of CD4+ and CD8+ blood T cells by week 6 at 0.1 to 3.0 mg/kg.

The table lists this clone with a few counts. Its specificity is unknown. Germline CDR1 MNHNY, CDR2 SVGAGI (reference sequence). The CDR3 length is 15 residues. Losses at the gene ends were 4 bases for V and 2 bases for J; bases not matched to a gene: 5. Using immunoSEQ multiplex PCR, the repertoire was profiled, and TCRdb retains in-frame clones only, with some absent. This table holds tens of thousands of clones, approximately 81% found once. The chain is built from TRBV6-6 and TRBJ1-2, with 9 bases aligning to TRBD1. Sequenced here: CD4+ or CD8+ T cells sorted from blood, sampled in a trial of the OX40 agonist ivuxolimab. This clonotype was obtained from an adult with an advanced solid tumor such as melanoma, head and neck, liver or kidney cancer. Here the CDR3 reads CASSSQGQGNYGYTF. DNA of the CDR3: TGTGCCAGCAGTTCCCAGGGACAGGGCAACTATGGCTACACCTTC.